One sample yielded the 22 T cell receptor beta chains listed below, sequenced in a study of T-cell reconstitution after alpha-beta-depleted transplantation in children (dated by TCRdb to the mid-2010s). The sample's treatment or condition label is to be understood as: allogeneic hematopoietic cell transplantation with graft depleted of TCRalphabeta T cells and CD19 B cells. The library was prepared using PCR. The data were produced on an Illumina HiSeq 2500. To normalize quantification of the TCRbeta repertoire, the TCR libraries were built with molecular barcoding that relied on unique molecular identifiers. The raw public reads went through TCRdb reprocessing: fastp at Q25, MiXCR clone calling, in-frame beta chains kept. Every distinct CDR3 protein forms one entry, paired with its most common genes and DNA. A total of 250,000 to 300,000 distinct CDR3 sequences appear in this sample, about 7.3% of them only once. The leading ten clones occupy about 9.1% of the sample.

The paper's findings and limits, for the study overall: Over subsequent months, a decline in hyperexpanded clone frequencies was noted, and after one year, T-cell counts and TCRbeta diversity were mostly ascribed to newly produced T cells.

The antigens of these receptors remain unknown. This material consisted of peripheral blood, taken 360 days after TCRalphabeta/CD19-depleted stem cell transplant. The receptor source for this set is a female patient aged 2 to 10 who had a stem cell transplant for Fanconi anemia, so the T cells may come from the graft donor.

There are many counts of this clonotype. The J gene is TRBJ2-2, the V gene TRBV28, with a tentative D call TRBD1 (6 bases). CDR1 is MDHEN and CDR2 is SYDVKM in the germline V gene. Trimming cost V 7 bases and J 2 bases, with 14 bases left between them. This CDR3 is 15 amino acids long. The CDR3 coding sequence is TGTGCCAGCACACGGACAGTAACAAACACCGGGGAGCTGTTTTTT. Residues: CASTRTVTNTGELFF.

The chain recombines TRBV2 with TRBJ2-3; 10 bases fit TRBD1. This CDR3 comprises 14 residues. CDR1 and CDR2 (germline): SNHLY, FYNNEI. V shed 5 bases and J 5 bases; nucleotides not matched to a gene: 4. In nucleotides, the CDR3 is TGTGCCAGCAGTTCCGGGACAGGGGAAGATACGCAGTATTTT. This encodes CASSSGTGEDTQYF.

In this sample, this clonotype turned up many times. The chain carries TRBV20-1 and TRBJ2-2, with D hard to call. V lost 1 base, J lost 4 bases, and 4 bases lay in between. From germline, CDR1 is DFQATT and CDR2 SNEGSKA (reference sequence). The CDR3 has 12 amino acids. CDR3 amino acids: CSARAFTGELFF. CDR3 coding DNA: TGCAGTGCTAGAGCTTTCACCGGGGAGCTGTTTTTT.

Here the CDR3 reads CASSRHRGNADQPQHF. The DNA of the CDR3 is TGTGCCAGCAGTCGCCACAGGGGTAATGCCGATCAGCCCCAGCATTTT. The chain employs TRBV27 and TRBJ1-5; 7 bases are shared with TRBD1. Unmatched junction bases numbered 12, after V lost 5 bases and J lost 5 bases. The CDR3 is made up of 16 amino acids. Germline V gene data show CDR1 as MNHEY and CDR2 as SMNVEV (reference sequence).

This clonotype was seen repeatedly, ten times or more. This sequence joins TRBV10-3 and TRBJ2-3, with TRBD2 identical over 14 bases. Trimming took 4 bases from V and 0 from J; bases not matched to a gene: 12. Germline V gives CDR1 ENHRY, CDR2 SYGVKD. This CDR3 has 20 amino acids. Here the CDR3 DNA reads TGTGCCATCAGTGTCCTTTGGACTAGCGGGGGGCCTTTTAGCACAGATACGCAGTATTTT. Protein: CAISVLWTSGGPFSTDTQYF.

This clonotype has a count of ten or more. V and J are TRBV5-5 and TRBJ2-7; D may correspond to TRBD1 or TRBD2 (5 bases each). The ends were cut back, 2 bases at V and 5 bases at J, with 14 bases in the middle. CDR3 length: 14 amino acids. CDR1 SGHKS and CDR2 YYEKEE come from the germline V gene (reference sequence). CDR3 nucleotides: TGTGCCAGCAGCTTATGGGGGAGTGGGAACGAGCAGTACTTC. Protein: CASSLWGSGNEQYF.

This clonotype has a handful of counts. V gene TRBV4-2 combines with J gene TRBJ1-6; TRBD1 aligns across 10 bases. This CDR3 spans 16 amino acids. Trimming at V came to 4 bases and at J to 11 bases, leaving 11 bases not matched to a gene. CDR1 and CDR2 from the germline V gene are LGHNA and YNFKEQ. This CDR3 reads CASSRRALGQGPPLHF. CDR3 coding DNA: TGTGCCAGCAGCCGGCGGGCTCTGGGACAGGGGCCACCCCTCCACTTT.

The rearrangement links TRBV7-2 to TRBJ2-7, with D unresolved. Germline V gene lookup returns CDR1 SGHTA and CDR2 FQGNSA. This CDR3 spans 14 amino acids. Trimming shortened V by 4 bases and J by 3 bases, and 13 bases separated the two germline ends. The CDR3 region is CASSSSGRLYEQYF. In DNA form, the CDR3 reads TGTGCCAGCAGCTCCTCCGGACGGCTCTACGAGCAGTACTTC.

This clonotype appeared a few times. The V and J genes are TRBV2 and TRBJ2-2; a possible D gene is TRBD1 (5 bases). CDR1 SNHLY and CDR2 FYNNEI come from the germline V gene. This CDR3 spans 12 amino acids. V was trimmed by 8 bases and J by 3 bases, leaving 7 bases between them. CDR3 in DNA: TGTGCCAGCGTGACAGACACCGGGGAGCTGTTTTTT. Translation: CASVTDTGELFF.

The count of this clonotype is one. A much larger clone is a single base away; this may be a read error. V and J are TRBV3-1 and TRBJ1-1, with D unresolved. CDR1 and CDR2 from the germline V gene are LGHDT and YNNKEL (reference sequence). The CDR3 is 15 amino acids. The CDR3 reads CASSQVARMNAEAFF. CDR3 in DNA: TGTGCCAGCAGCCAAGTAGCGAGGATGAACGCTGAAGCTTTCTTT. The full variable domain, with the rest looked up from reference TRBV3-1 and TRBJ1-1, is DTAVSQTPKYLVTQMGNDKSIKCEQNLGHDTMYWYKQDSKKFLKIMFSYNNKELIINETVPNRFSPKSPDKAHLNLHINSLELGDSAVYFCASSQVARMNAEAFFGQGTRLTVV.

This clonotype was detected ten times or more. The chain is built from TRBV6-5 and TRBJ1-1, with TRBD1 as a possible D gene (6 bases). Per the germline V gene, CDR1 is MNHEY and CDR2 is SVGAGI. This CDR3 contains 13 residues. The germline V and J ends were trimmed by 6 bases and 6 bases, with 14 bases remaining between them. CDR3 nucleotide sequence: TGTGCCAGCAGAGGTTTTGAGGGGGCTGAAGCTTTCTTT. As protein: CASRGFEGAEAFF.

This clonotype was observed many times. The chain uses TRBV29-1 and TRBJ2-5, with D hard to call. The CDR3 consists of 13 residues. CDR1 SQVTM and CDR2 ANQGSEA come from the germline V gene. Trimming removed 7 bases from V and 0 bases from J, with 12 bases in between. The CDR3 loop is CSAGPWDQETQYF. The CDR3 bases are TGCAGCGCTGGACCTTGGGACCAAGAGACCCAGTACTTC.

This clonotype was seen at least ten times. The gene calls are TRBV19 and TRBJ2-3, with D maybe TRBD1 (5 bases). The V gene lost 9 bases and the J gene lost 2 bases, with 15 bases spanning the gap. CDR1 is LNHDA and CDR2 is SQIVND in the germline V gene (reference sequence). This CDR3 region has 14 residues. The CDR3 nucleotides are TGTGCCAGCGCCTTAGGGGCCGTCACAGATACGCAGTATTTT. It encodes CASALGAVTDTQYF. The full variable domain, rest sourced from reference TRBV19 and TRBJ2-3, is DGGITQSPKYLFRKEGQNVTLSCEQNLNHDAMYWYRQDPGQGLRLIYYSQIVNDFQKGDIAEGYSVSREKKESFPLTVTSAQKNPTAFYLCASALGAVTDTQYFGPGTRLTVL.

V usage is TRBV12-3 or TRBV12-4 and J usage is TRBJ1-3; TRBD1 is a possible D gene (6 bases). The CDR3 runs to 15 residues. Trimming cost V 5 bases and J 0 bases, with 11 bases left between them. CDR3 sequence reads: CASSPDRFSGNTIYF. In DNA, the CDR3 is TGTGCCAGCAGTCCCGACAGGTTCTCTGGAAACACCATATATTTT.

In this sample, this clonotype turned up a few times. The chain combines TRBV15 with TRBJ2-7, with 8 bases that match TRBD1. The CDR3 has 15 residues. Looked up from germline, CDR1 is LNHNV and CDR2 is YYDKDF (reference sequence). After removal of 5 bases from V and 2 bases from J, the junction contained 8 bases not matched to a gene. The CDR3, as DNA: TGTGCCACCAGCGCAGGGGGCGCGGCGCCCTACGAGCAGTACTTC. Amino acids: CATSAGGAAPYEQYF.

This clonotype was recorded a few times. The chain is built from TRBV20-1 and TRBJ2-7, with TRBD1 matching over 10 bases. CDR1 and CDR2 (germline): DFQATT, SNEGSKA (reference sequence). The CDR3 totals 12 residues. J was trimmed by 5 bases and V by 6 bases; bases with no gene match: 4. The CDR3 bases are TGCAGTGCCCGGGACAGGGGACACGAGCAGTACTTC. Protein sequence: CSARDRGHEQYF.

This clonotype was recorded at least ten times. The V and J genes are TRBV7-9 and TRBJ2-5, with D possibly TRBD1 on 5 matching bases. The V end lost 5 bases, the J end lost 9 bases, and 13 bases lay between the germline ends. The germline CDR1 and CDR2 sequences are SEHNR and FQNEAQ (reference sequence). The CDR3 is 12 amino acids. DNA of the CDR3: TGTGCCAGCAGCCCCAGGGTCATGGCCCAGTACTTC. Its translation: CASSPRVMAQYF.

This clonotype has more than one count but fewer than ten. The chain uses TRBV10-1 and TRBJ2-3; D is perhaps TRBD1 or TRBD2 (5 bases each). Germline V CDR1 and CDR2: WNHNN, SYGVQD (reference sequence). Trimming left V 3 bases short and J 9 bases short, with 13 bases between. There are 13 residues in the CDR3. DNA of the CDR3: TGCGCCAGCAGTGACCACCGGGACCCAACGCAGTATTTT. Amino acids: CASSDHRDPTQYF.

This rearrangement joins TRBV7-6 to TRBJ2-7; no reliable D call. Germline-derived CDR1 and CDR2 are SGHVS and FNYEAQ. CDR3 length: 13 residues. V shed 1 base and J shed 3 bases, with 7 bases lying between them. CDR3 amino acids: CASSLVQDYEQYF. DNA for the CDR3: TGTGCCAGCAGCTTAGTTCAGGACTACGAGCAGTACTTC.

This rearrangement joins TRBV5-1 to TRBJ2-5; TRBD2 matches 9 bases. This CDR3 spans 16 amino acids. Germline values: CDR1 SGHRS, CDR2 YFSETQ. Germline trimming cut 2 bases from V and 3 bases from J; bases unmatched to any gene: 8. The CDR3 loop reads CASSFLAGEGKETQYF. The DNA of the CDR3 is TGCGCCAGCAGCTTCTTAGCGGGAGAGGGTAAAGAGACCCAGTACTTC. The full variable domain, in which reference TRBV5-1 and TRBJ2-5 provide the parts outside the CDR3, is KAGVTQTPRYLIKTRGQQVTLSCSPISGHRSVSWYQQTPGQGLQFLFEYFSETQRNKGNFPGRFSGRQFSNSRSEMNVSTLELGDSALYLCASSFLAGEGKETQYFGPGTRLLVL.

This clonotype appeared a few times. The rearrangement joins TRBV29-1 to TRBJ1-4; tentative D call: TRBD1 (6 bases). CDR1 SQVTM and CDR2 ANQGSEA come from the germline V gene. There are 12 residues in the CDR3. V was cut by 6 bases and J by 6 bases, with 11 bases left in between. The CDR3 protein is CSVSGADEKLFF. CDR3 nucleotides: TGCAGCGTGTCAGGGGCCGATGAAAAACTGTTTTTT.

This clonotype was observed many times. The rearrangement uses TRBV28 and TRBJ2-1; possible D gene TRBD2, 7 bases. Looked up from germline, CDR1 is MDHEN and CDR2 is SYDVKM. This CDR3 has 16 residues. Trimming pared 6 bases from V and 12 bases from J, leaving 27 bases between. DNA for the CDR3: TGTGCCAGCAGGGGGGGGCAGCGGGGTAGAGGATGGAGGCAGTTCTTC. It encodes CASRGGQRGRGWRQFF.